Listed here are 12 T cell receptor beta chains from one sample, sequenced in a study of T cell changes during pregnancy in multiple sclerosis. TCRdb's table, derived via immunoSEQ multiplex PCR, lists solely in-frame clones and lacks some. The sample lists tens of thousands of clones, 88% occurring once. Sequenced material: CD4+ T cells from peripheral blood mononuclear cells, taken in the second trimester of pregnancy. The receptors come from a female donor with multiple sclerosis, enrolled in a pregnancy study.

This chain links TRBV28 with TRBJ2-1; TRBD1 aligns across 7 bases. This CDR3 is 15 amino acids long. The germline V gene has CDR1 MDHEN and CDR2 SYDVKM. The V and J ends lost 6 bases and 0 bases, in that order; junction bases with no gene match: 5. CDR3 DNA sequence: TGTGCCAGCAGCCTCGGACAGGCCTCCTACAATGAGCAGTTCTTC. It translates to CASSLGQASYNEQFF. The whole variable domain, remainder taken from reference TRBV28 and TRBJ2-1, is DVKVTQSSRYLVKRTGEKVFLECVQDMDHENMFWYRQDPGLGLRLIYFSYDVKMKEKGDIPEGYSVSREKKERFSLILESASTNQTSMYLCASSLGQASYNEQFFGPGTRLTVL.

This chain uses TRBV5-1 with TRBJ2-7; possibly TRBD1 for D (7 bases). Germline V gene data show CDR1 as SGHRS and CDR2 as YFSETQ. V lost 2 bases and J 2 bases, leaving 14 bases between the germline ends. The CDR3 has 15 amino acids. CDR3: CASSFAGQKTYEQYF. The CDR3 region has the DNA TGCGCCAGCAGCTTCGCGGGACAGAAAACCTACGAGCAGTACTTC.

This clone turned up a few times. The rearrangement joins TRBV5-6 to TRBJ1-2, with 7 bases aligning to TRBD1. Looked up from germline, CDR1 is SGHDT and CDR2 is YYEEEE. V lost 1 base and J lost 7; bases outside the gene matches: 10. The CDR3 loop spans 15 amino acids. CDR3 in DNA: TGTGCCAGCAGCTTGCCCGGGGGACAGATGGGTGGCTACACCTTC. It is translated as CASSLPGGQMGGYTF. Together with reference TRBV5-6 and TRBJ1-2, the CDR3 gives the full variable domain: DAGVTQSPTHLIKTRGQQVTLRCSPKSGHDTVSWYQQALGQGPQFIFQYYEEEERQRGNFPDRFSGHQFPNYSSELNVNALLLGDSALYLCASSLPGGQMGGYTFGSGTRLTVV.

The count of this clone is one. The sample holds other DNA sequences that translate to the same CDR3. The V call is TRBV6-1, the J call TRBJ2-7; 12 nucleotides match TRBD2. Losses at the gene ends were 1 base for V and 4 bases for J; bases not matched to a gene: 2. The CDR3 is 15 residues long. Germline V gives CDR1 MNHNS, CDR2 SASEGT. The CDR3: CASSEVLAGGYEQYF. For the CDR3, the DNA is TGTGCCAGCAGTGAAGTTCTAGCGGGAGGGTACGAGCAGTACTTC.

This clone was detected only once. The rearrangement links TRBV6-4 to TRBJ2-7; possible D gene TRBD2, 7 bases. CDR1 and CDR2 (germline): MRHNA, SNTAGT. This CDR3 region has 14 residues. V was cut by 3 bases and J by 2 bases, with 11 bases left in between. The CDR3 loop is CASSEGRGPYEQYF. DNA of the CDR3: TGTGCCAGCAGTGAGGGGCGGGGGCCCTACGAGCAGTACTTC.

The chain has TRBV6-6 and TRBJ1-5; D remains ambiguous. Germline V gene sequence: CDR1 MNHNY, CDR2 SVGAGI (reference sequence). Between the trimmed V and J ends, which lost 6 bases and 0 bases, there was a span of 9 bases. The CDR3 is 14 amino acids. The CDR3 spells CASSIQVSNQPQHF. The DNA for the CDR3 is TGTGCCAGCAGCATACAAGTTAGCAATCAGCCCCAGCATTTT.

The rearrangement joins TRBV10-3 to TRBJ1-1; the match to TRBD1 covers 10 bases. V lost 1 base and J lost 3; bases outside the gene matches: 11. The CDR3 is made up of 18 amino acids. Germline CDR1 and CDR2: ENHRY and SYGVKD. The CDR3 region is CAISELTTSGTGDTEAFF. In DNA, the CDR3 is TGTGCCATCAGTGAGTTAACCACCTCCGGGACAGGGGACACTGAAGCTTTCTTT.

This chain joins TRBV18 and TRBJ1-5; D remains ambiguous. V lost 3 bases and J 9 bases, leaving 12 bases between the germline ends. The CDR3 extends over 13 amino acids. Germline assignment: CDR1 KGHSH and CDR2 LQKENI. The CDR3 DNA follows: TGTGCCAGCTCACCTGGCGCTGAGGGGCCCCAGCATTTT. Amino acids: CASSPGAEGPQHF.

The chain joins TRBV7-9 to TRBJ1-2, with D perhaps matching TRBD1 (5 bases). CDR1 is SEHNR and CDR2 is FQNEAQ in the germline V gene (reference sequence). The CDR3 runs to 15 residues. The ends were cut back, 1 base at V and 1 base at J, with 10 bases in the middle. The CDR3 DNA is TGTGCCAGCAGCTTAGGACAGTTAGTTAACTATGGCTACACCTTC. It specifies CASSLGQLVNYGYTF.

This chain joins TRBV2 and TRBJ2-1, with 15 bases fitting TRBD2. Per germline, CDR1 SNHLY and CDR2 FYNNEI. The CDR3 runs 15 residues. With 4 bases clipped from V and 9 bases from J, the junction kept 4 bases outside the gene matches. The CDR3, as DNA: TGTGCCAGCAGTGCCAGGGGACTAGCGGGAGGTGAGCAGTTCTTC. The encoded protein is CASSARGLAGGEQFF.

The chain links TRBV7-2 to TRBJ2-7, with D possibly being TRBD2 (6 bases). This CDR3 has 13 residues. The V end lost 2 bases, the J end lost 6 bases, and 11 bases lay between the germline ends. Germline V gene sequence: CDR1 SGHTA, CDR2 FQGNSA. The DNA for the CDR3 is TGTGCCAGCAGCTTACTAGCGTGGGGCGAGCAGTACTTC. This codes for CASSLLAWGEQYF.

CDR3 region: CASSPSGAGANVLTF. The DNA of the CDR3 is TGTGCCAGCTCACCGTCCGGGGCTGGGGCCAACGTCCTGACTTTC. V and J are TRBV18 and TRBJ2-6, with a weak D call TRBD2 (5 bases). Germline-derived CDR1 and CDR2 are KGHSH and LQKENI. The length of the CDR3 is 15 residues. The ends were cut back, 3 bases at V and 2 bases at J, with 8 bases in the middle.